This TCR beta chain emerged from a study of shared clonotypes between healthy human individuals. Background on the study: Aged 18 to 49, the donors were a couple of women and three men. Study observations and caveats: Naive subsets usually exceeded memory subsets in estimated richness.

In regard to this clone: Its antigen is currently unknown.

CD45RO-negative, CCR7-selected cells formed the naive CD8 fraction, which excluded terminally differentiated effector memory CD45RA+ cells. Using immunoSEQ multiplex PCR, the repertoire was profiled, and TCRdb retains in-frame clones only, with some absent. The table has roughly 2,000,000 clones, approximately 94% seen once; the top ten hold approximately 1.2%. Source material: naive CD8+ T cells sorted from blood. The receptor was derived from a man aged 18 to 29 in good health.

CDR3: CASSESIRRPNEKLFF. In nucleotides, the CDR3 is TGTGCCAGCAGTGAATCAATCAGGCGCCCTAATGAAAAACTGTTTTTT. The chain uses TRBV2 and TRBJ1-4; D is uncertain. V gave up 2 bases and J gave up 3 bases, with 13 bases separating them. CDR1 is SNHLY, CDR2 FYNNEI, per germline. There are 16 residues in the CDR3.